Following are 30 T cell receptor beta chains from one sample sequenced in a study of T cell responses to AZD1222 COVID-19 vaccine. Clones were read by immunoSEQ multiplex PCR, and TCRdb kept only the in-frame ones, dropping some. This repertoire shows around 170,000 clones, roughly 93% found once; its top ten account for 0.99%. The source was peripheral blood, collected on day 0 of AZD1222 vaccination. The origin of the receptors is an adult in good health.

The chain carries TRBV9 and TRBJ1-3; D gene unclear. This CDR3 is built from 15 residues. Germline CDR1 is SGDLS and CDR2 is YYNGEE. Trimming stripped 1 base from V and 0 bases from J, with 8 bases between. Here the CDR3 DNA reads TGTGCCAGCAGCGTAAAGGGTTTCTCTGGAAACACCATATATTTT. It yields the protein CASSVKGFSGNTIYF.

This chain uses TRBV27 with TRBJ1-3; no reliable D call. Trimming pared 7 bases from V and 1 base from J, leaving 14 bases between. There are 15 residues in the CDR3. CDR1 MNHEY and CDR2 SMNVEV come from the germline V gene (reference sequence). CDR3 sequence reads: CASTPREVSGNTIYF. The DNA of the CDR3 is TGTGCCAGCACCCCTCGAGAGGTTTCTGGAAACACCATATATTTT.

The genes are TRBV7-3 and TRBJ2-3; D unclear. This CDR3 region has 15 residues. Germline V CDR1 and CDR2: SGHTA, FQGTGA. V shed 1 base and J shed 2 bases, with 10 bases lying between them. The CDR3 loop is CASSLRPDYTDTQYF. The DNA for the CDR3 is TGTGCCAGCAGCTTAAGACCAGATTACACAGATACGCAGTATTTT.

The V and J genes are TRBV29-1 and TRBJ2-1; 8 bases match TRBD2. The trim removed 1 base at V and 8 bases at J, leaving 10 bases unmatched. The CDR3 has 15 amino acids. CDR1 is SQVTM, CDR2 ANQGSEA, per germline. DNA of the CDR3: TGCAGCGTTGAAGTGGGACTAGAGGTACGGGATGAGCAGTTCTTC. This sequence encodes CSVEVGLEVRDEQFF.

The chain uses TRBV6-2 or TRBV6-3 and TRBJ1-4; 7 bases agree with TRBD1. The CDR3 totals 13 residues. Germline V gene sequence: CDR1 MNHEY, CDR2 SVGEGT. V lost 5 bases to trimming and J lost 6 bases; unmatched junction nucleotides: 3. DNA for the CDR3: TGTGCCAGCAGTGACCAGGGGGATGAAAAACTGTTTTTT. Protein product: CASSDQGDEKLFF.

The chain joins TRBV7-2 to TRBJ2-7; a possible D gene is TRBD2 (6 bases). The length of the CDR3 is 14 residues. Trimming took off 2 bases at V and 2 bases at J, with 10 bases between the two ends. Germline values: CDR1 SGHTA, CDR2 FQGNSA. The CDR3 DNA reads TGTGCCAGCAGCTTATGGGGCGGGACCTACGAGCAGTACTTC. It encodes CASSLWGGTYEQYF.

This rearrangement joins TRBV27 to TRBJ2-7, with D unclear. V lost 3 bases and J 2 bases, leaving 8 bases between the germline ends. This CDR3 comprises 13 residues. The V gene's germline CDR1 is MNHEY and CDR2 SMNVEV (reference sequence). This chain's CDR3 is CASSLGRTYEQYF. CDR3 nucleotides: TGTGCCAGCAGTTTGGGCCGGACCTACGAGCAGTACTTC.

The V call is TRBV3-1 (or the pseudogene TRBV3-2), the J call TRBJ2-1; D is unclear. The germline gives CDR1 LGHDT, CDR2 YNNKEL (reference sequence). Trimming removed 4 bases at V and 0 bases at J, with 4 bases between. The CDR3 is 13 amino acids. CDR3 in amino acids: CASSPSSYNEQFF. CDR3 sequence (DNA): TGTGCCAGCAGCCCGAGCTCCTACAATGAGCAGTTCTTC.

The V gene is TRBV7-8, the J gene TRBJ1-1; TRBD1 is a possible D gene (6 bases). The CDR3 loop spans 16 amino acids. V shed 1 base and J shed 0 bases, with 12 bases lying between them. Germline V gene sequence: CDR1 SGHVS, CDR2 FQNEAQ. The CDR3 DNA follows: TGTGCCAGCAGCTTAGTAGGGGCAGGGGTGAACACTGAAGCTTTCTTT. It encodes CASSLVGAGVNTEAFF.

The rearrangement links TRBV7-3 to TRBJ2-3, with 10 bases fitting TRBD2. The germline V gene has CDR1 SGHTA and CDR2 FQGTGA. This CDR3 contains 18 residues. V lost 6 bases, J lost 2 bases, and 14 bases stayed unmatched. The CDR3 loop reads CASRPLTGLAETTDTQYF. The CDR3 DNA sequence: TGTGCCAGCAGGCCCCTGACAGGACTAGCGGAGACCACAGATACGCAGTATTTT.

The chain is built from TRBV28 and TRBJ2-3; 7 positions agree with TRBD2. The germline gives CDR1 MDHEN, CDR2 SYDVKM. The length of the CDR3 is 16 residues. Trimming removed 4 bases from V and 1 base from J; junction bases left unmatched: 8. CDR3 nucleotide sequence: TGTGCCAGCAGTTCCATTAGCGGGTTCGGCACAGATACGCAGTATTTT. Amino acids: CASSSISGFGTDTQYF.

The V and J genes are TRBV29-1 and TRBJ2-1; 7 bases fit TRBD1. CDR1 SQVTM and CDR2 ANQGSEA come from the germline V gene. The CDR3 covers 17 residues. Germline trimming cut 4 bases from V and 6 bases from J; bases unmatched to any gene: 18. For the CDR3, the DNA is TGCAGCGTTGGAGCCCAACCTGACAGGGCGAGGGGCAATGAGCAGTTCTTC. This translates into CSVGAQPDRARGNEQFF.

The chain uses TRBV29-1 and TRBJ1-1; D is unclear. V lost 8 bases, J lost 5 bases, and 18 bases lay in between. Germline CDR1 is SQVTM and CDR2 is ANQGSEA. This CDR3 is 13 amino acids long. As DNA, the CDR3 is TGCAGCACTTGGCCGGACGGGTCGACTGAAGCTTTCTTT. This codes for CSTWPDGSTEAFF.

CDR3 region: CASSYSKGVTGELFF. In DNA, the CDR3 is TGTGCCAGCAGTTACTCAAAAGGGGTCACCGGGGAGCTGTTTTTT. The chain couples TRBV6-5 to TRBJ2-2, with D possibly TRBD1 on 5 matching bases. Germline CDR1 is MNHEY and CDR2 is SVGAGI. V dropped 0 bases and J dropped 4 bases, with 9 bases sitting between them. The CDR3 covers 15 residues.

The chain has TRBV5-4 and TRBJ1-1; 7 nucleotides match TRBD1. The CDR3 has 13 amino acids. CDR1 and CDR2 (germline): SGHNT, YYREEE (reference sequence). The V segment lost 0 bases and the J segment 5 bases; nucleotides outside the gene matches: 1. CDR3: CASSLDRGTEAFF. CDR3 DNA: TGTGCCAGCAGCTTGGACAGGGGTACTGAAGCTTTCTTT. Combining the CDR3 with reference TRBV5-4 and TRBJ1-1 gives the whole variable domain ETGVTQSPTHLIKTRGQQVTLRCSSQSGHNTVSWYQQALGQGPQFIFQYYREEENGRGNFPPRFSGLQFPNYSSELNVNALELDDSALYLCASSLDRGTEAFFGQGTRLTVV.

This clone was observed once. The chain employs TRBV19 and TRBJ2-5; D tentatively reads TRBD1 or TRBD2 (6 bases each). Per the germline V gene, CDR1 is LNHDA and CDR2 is SQIVND (reference sequence). Trimming left V 6 bases short and J 5 bases short, with 16 bases between. This CDR3 has 14 residues. The CDR3 DNA is TGTGCCAGTAGACCGAAGGGGGGCCGGGAGACCCAGTACTTC. It translates to CASRPKGGRETQYF.

This clone was detected only once. The rearrangement joins TRBV11-3 to TRBJ2-1; D unclear. The germline CDR1 and CDR2 sequences are SGHNT and YENEEA. Trimming removed 5 bases from V and 2 bases from J, with 13 bases in between. The CDR3 is made up of 15 amino acids. The CDR3 is CASSPGPMAYNEQFF. The CDR3 nucleotides read TGTGCCAGCAGCCCCGGGCCCATGGCCTACAATGAGCAGTTCTTC.

This chain connects TRBV10-3 to TRBJ1-4, with D hard to call. V was trimmed by 1 base and J by 0 bases, leaving 9 bases between them. Germline loops: CDR1 ENHRY, CDR2 SYGVKD. This CDR3 contains 16 residues. This CDR3 is CAISELWSSTNEKLFF. CDR3 nucleotide sequence: TGTGCCATCAGTGAGTTGTGGAGTTCAACTAATGAAAAACTGTTTTTT.

The genes are TRBV10-3 and TRBJ2-1; 8 bases align to TRBD1. The CDR3 consists of 14 residues. Germline V gene sequence: CDR1 ENHRY, CDR2 SYGVKD. Trimming took 4 bases from V and 6 from J; bases not matched to a gene: 5. For the CDR3, the DNA is TGTGCCATCAGTGTCAAGGGACAGGCCAATGAGCAGTTCTTC. It yields the protein CAISVKGQANEQFF.

This chain connects TRBV7-2 to TRBJ2-7, with TRBD1 identical over 9 bases. Germline CDR1 and CDR2: SGHTA and FQGNSA. The length of the CDR3 is 16 residues. The junction had 8 bases not matched to a gene; V was cut back by 5 bases and J by 0 bases. CDR3 coding DNA: TGTGCCAGCAGCCAATTAGGGACAGGGAGCTCCTACGAGCAGTACTTC. Translating gives CASSQLGTGSSYEQYF.

This clone has just a few counts. V gene TRBV27 combines with J gene TRBJ1-1; weak D call: TRBD1 (5 bases). The CDR3 covers 16 residues. The germline V gene has CDR1 MNHEY and CDR2 SMNVEV (reference sequence). With 0 bases removed from V and 6 bases from J, the gap between germline ends came to 17 bases. CDR3 DNA sequence: TGTGCCAGCAGTTTATCGGCAGGGACGAGTCGGCCTGAAGCTTTCTTT. Protein product: CASSLSAGTSRPEAFF.

The V and J genes are TRBV9 and TRBJ2-2; TRBD2 matches 10 bases. The CDR3 runs 15 residues. J lost 5 bases, V lost 4 bases, and 5 bases had no gene match. From germline, CDR1 is SGDLS and CDR2 YYNGEE. The CDR3 sequence: CASSPTSGWTGELFF. CDR3 DNA sequence: TGTGCCAGCAGCCCGACTAGCGGGTGGACCGGGGAGCTGTTTTTT.

This sequence joins TRBV7-9 and TRBJ1-1; the match to TRBD1 covers 10 bases. Looked up from germline, CDR1 is SEHNR and CDR2 is FQNEAQ (reference sequence). V lost 5 bases and J lost 7; bases outside the gene matches: 4. There are 13 residues in the CDR3. CDR3 sequence reads: CASSLGTGDEAFF. The CDR3 DNA is TGTGCCAGCAGCCTTGGGACAGGGGATGAAGCTTTCTTT.

Points on this clone: This CDR3 is also generated by other DNA sequences in the sample. This chain connects TRBV18 to TRBJ2-7; D may be TRBD2 (5 bases). Trimming stripped 2 bases from V and 0 bases from J, with 5 bases between. Germline CDR1 and CDR2: KGHSH and LQKENI. This CDR3 region has 13 residues. The CDR3 sequence is CASSPGSSYEQYF. CDR3 bases: TGTGCCAGCTCACCAGGGAGCTCCTACGAGCAGTACTTC.

The chain employs TRBV4-1 and TRBJ2-7; D is unresolved. This CDR3 is 15 amino acids long. Between the trimmed V and J ends, which lost 0 bases and 2 bases, there was a span of 11 bases. CDR1 and CDR2 from the germline V gene are MGHRA and YSYEKL. CDR3 protein: CASSQDPPGPYEQYF. The CDR3 DNA is TGCGCCAGCAGCCAAGATCCGCCAGGCCCCTACGAGCAGTACTTC.

V usage is TRBV6-5 and J usage is TRBJ2-3, with 11 bases fitting TRBD2. The CDR3 is made up of 16 amino acids. V trimming: 4 bases; J trimming: 7 bases; junction bases outside the gene matches: 10. Germline CDR1 reads MNHEY; CDR2 reads SVGAGI. The CDR3 nucleotides read TGTGCCAGCAGTTCTGGGACTAGCGGAAACGGGTATACGCAGTATTTT. Translation gives CASSSGTSGNGYTQYF.

Only one count was recorded for this clone. The rearrangement joins TRBV18 to TRBJ2-7, with 9 nucleotides matching TRBD2. J lost 6 bases, V lost 3 bases, and 0 bases had no gene match. Germline CDR1 is KGHSH and CDR2 is LQKENI. This CDR3 is 12 amino acids long. CDR3 bases: TGTGCCAGCTCACCGACTAGCGGCGAGCAGTACTTC. As protein: CASSPTSGEQYF.

Of note for this clone: The same CDR3 is also encoded by other DNA sequences in this sample. The chain is built from TRBV5-1 and TRBJ2-7, with 12 bases fitting TRBD2. Germline CDR1 is SGHRS and CDR2 is YFSETQ. CDR3 length: 14 amino acids. The trim removed 3 bases at V and 4 bases at J, leaving 2 bases unmatched. CDR3 bases: TGCGCCAGCAGCTCGACTAGCGGGAGTTACGAGCAGTACTTC. Its translation is CASSSTSGSYEQYF.

This CDR3 reads CASRLAVYEQYF. The DNA for the CDR3 is TGTGCCAGCAGATTAGCGGTTTACGAGCAGTACTTC. The chain couples TRBV6-5 to TRBJ2-7, with D maybe TRBD2 (6 bases). The germline V gene encodes CDR1 MNHEY and CDR2 SVGAGI. V dropped 6 bases and J dropped 4 bases, with 10 bases sitting between them. CDR3 size: 12 residues.

This clone appeared a single time. This chain connects TRBV6-1 to TRBJ2-3, with a tentative D call TRBD1 (6 bases). Germline CDR1 reads MNHNS; CDR2 reads SASEGT. V was clipped by 4 bases and J by 0 bases, with 17 bases between them. There are 17 residues in the CDR3. CDR3 sequence reads: CASSALTGSTSTDTQYF. The CDR3 DNA sequence: TGTGCCAGCAGTGCCTTAACAGGGTCCACTAGCACAGATACGCAGTATTTT.